This T cell receptor (beta chain) was documented in a study of glioma-infiltrating T cells after dendritic cell vaccination. In the study overall: Dendritic cell vaccination trial patients had either newly diagnosed or recurrent glioblastoma. Patients received three intradermal dendritic cell vaccine injections at biweekly intervals.

The PCR used 60 V beta and 13 J beta primers. Generated by immunoSEQ multiplex PCR, the TCRdb table keeps only in-frame clones and is missing some. The repertoire has tens of thousands of clones, around nine tenths of them found once; the top ten carry around 5%. Indicated time point: after dendritic cell vaccination, including at tumor progression/relapse. PBMC sampling occurred before vaccination, two weeks after the third dose, and at progression. The TCR sequence derives from a human donor with glioblastoma. Sequenced material: blood, taken after dendritic cell vaccination.

The CDR3 protein is CASSVGGLVYTF. The DNA for the CDR3 is TGTGCCAGCAGCGTCGGAGGCCTCGTCTACACCTTC. V usage is TRBV6-6 and J usage is TRBJ1-2; D gene ambiguous. The germline V gene has CDR1 MNHNY and CDR2 SVGAGI (reference sequence). The CDR3 runs to 12 residues. V lost 6 bases, J lost 10 bases, and 15 bases lay in between.